The 6 T cell receptor beta chains presented below share a single source sample, sequenced in a study of identical twins. TCRdb reanalysed the 5' RACE reads using MiXCR and keeps one entry per CDR3 protein. The repertoire holds 1.5 million to 2 million distinct CDR3 sequences, with around 33% as singletons. The sequencing input was cord blood. The receptor set was obtained from a newborn girl in good health.

A few counts support this clonotype. The chain carries TRBV2 and TRBJ1-1, with D possibly being TRBD1 (5 bases). There are 10 residues in the CDR3. V was pared by 11 bases and J by 4 bases, with 8 bases between. Germline values: CDR1 SNHLY, CDR2 FYNNEI. CDR3 region: CALRGTEAFF. The CDR3 nucleotides are TGTGCCCTGAGGGGCACTGAAGCTTTCTTT.

The V gene is TRBV4-2, the J gene TRBJ2-2; the match to TRBD2 covers 12 bases. The CDR3 spans 16 residues. The V segment lost 4 bases and the J segment 5 bases; nucleotides outside the gene matches: 5. Germline CDR1 is LGHNA and CDR2 is YNFKEQ. The CDR3 DNA follows: TGTGCCAGCAGCCCGACTAGCGGGAGAGGAACCGGGGAGCTGTTTTTT. Translating it yields CASSPTSGRGTGELFF.

On this clonotype itself: The junction does not match germline at one end; this may be a read error. This chain connects TRBV19 to TRBJ2-1; TRBD2 agrees at 8 bases. CDR3 length: 16 amino acids. Germline CDR1 LNHDA, CDR2 SQIVND (reference sequence). This CDR3 reads CAGSRSGSLSYNEQFF. CDR3 coding DNA: TGTGCCGGTAGTAGGAGCGGGAGCCTCTCCTACAATGAGCAGTTCTTC.

A few counts support this clonotype. The chain joins TRBV6-1 to TRBJ1-2; 7 positions agree with TRBD1. V lost 0 bases to trimming and J lost 7 bases; unmatched junction nucleotides: 5. This CDR3 region has 14 residues. The germline CDR1 and CDR2 sequences are MNHNS and SASEGT. The CDR3 is CASSEAVTGSGYTF. CDR3 sequence (DNA): TGTGCCAGCAGTGAAGCGGTGACAGGGAGTGGCTACACCTTC.

This clonotype was recorded many times. J is TRBJ1-2 and V is TRBV7-2; TRBD1 is a possible D gene (5 bases). From germline, CDR1 is SGHTA and CDR2 FQGNSA. This CDR3 is 15 amino acids long. Trimming removed 2 bases at V and 2 bases at J, with 12 bases between. CDR3 DNA: TGTGCCAGCAGCTTAAAAACCGGGGCGAACTATGGCTACACCTTC. It translates to CASSLKTGANYGYTF.

In this sample, this clonotype turned up a few times. CDR3 nucleotides: TGTGCCAGCAGTCCCTATAGCGGAGCCAAAAACATTCAGTACTTC. It encodes CASSPYSGAKNIQYF. V and J are TRBV27 and TRBJ2-4, with D perhaps TRBD2 (6 bases). The germline V and J ends were trimmed by 5 bases and 0 bases, with 11 bases remaining between them. CDR1 is MNHEY and CDR2 is SMNVEV in the germline V gene (reference sequence). The CDR3 is 15 amino acids.